What follows are 24 T cell receptor beta chains derived from one specimen sequenced in a study of cytomegalovirus exposure and HLA in healthy donors. PCR primers comprised 60 Vbeta and 13 Jbeta primers. Produced via immunoSEQ multiplex PCR; TCRdb's table is partial and in-frame only. The sample contains some 100,000 clones, around 77% of which appear only once. Sequences were obtained from PBMCs. Every receptor here comes from a man in his forties in good health and CMV-seropositive.

This chain connects TRBV19 to TRBJ1-5; 7 bases match TRBD1. CDR3 size: 15 residues. Looked up from germline, CDR1 is LNHDA and CDR2 is SQIVND (reference sequence). Losses at the gene ends were 6 bases for V and 0 bases for J; bases not matched to a gene: 5. The CDR3 region has the DNA TGTGCCAGTAGACCCGGGACAGTTAGCAATCAGCCCCAGCATTTT. This sequence encodes CASRPGTVSNQPQHF.

The chain combines TRBV4-1 with TRBJ1-4; D is ambiguous. This CDR3 contains 14 residues. Germline-derived CDR1 and CDR2 are MGHRA and YSYEKL. V gave up 2 bases and J gave up 1 base, with 5 bases separating them. CDR3 nucleotides: TGCGCCAGCAGCCAAAGAGGAACTAATGAAAAACTGTTTTTT. Its protein product is CASSQRGTNEKLFF.

The J gene is TRBJ2-5, the V gene TRBV19; D is possibly TRBD2 (7 bases). V lost 1 base and J lost 5, with 17 bases in between. The CDR3 sequence is 16 residues long. Germline V gives CDR1 LNHDA, CDR2 SQIVND (reference sequence). CDR3: CASSIGGGVPRETQYF. CDR3 coding DNA: TGTGCCAGTAGTATAGGAGGGGGGGTCCCCCGGGAGACCCAGTACTTC.

Turning to this clone: This sample includes further DNA sequences coding for the same CDR3. The chain couples TRBV2 to TRBJ1-1; D ambiguous. V lost 1 base and J lost 0, with 3 bases in between. CDR3 length: 13 amino acids. Germline CDR1 is SNHLY and CDR2 is FYNNEI. DNA of the CDR3: TGTGCCAGCAGTGAAGGAGTGAACACTGAAGCTTTCTTT. This gives the protein CASSEGVNTEAFF.

CDR3 in DNA: TGTGCCAGCAGCCTTAGGGGGCAAGGCCAGCCCCAGCATTTT. This codes for CASSLRGQGQPQHF. The chain has TRBV2 and TRBJ1-5; 7 nucleotides line up with TRBD1. Trimming took 6 bases from V and 7 from J; bases not matched to a gene: 9. Looked up from germline, CDR1 is SNHLY and CDR2 is FYNNEI. The CDR3 loop spans 14 amino acids.

This chain links TRBV5-4 with TRBJ2-1; TRBD2 matches at 8 bases. V lost 5 bases to trimming and J lost 0 bases; unmatched junction nucleotides: 4. The CDR3 sequence is 15 residues long. The V gene's germline CDR1 is SGHNT and CDR2 YYREEE (reference sequence). The CDR3 sequence is CASRLTSGSYNEQFF. The CDR3 coding sequence is TGTGCCAGCAGGCTTACTAGCGGCTCCTACAATGAGCAGTTCTTC. The variable domain in full, completed from reference TRBV5-4 and TRBJ2-1, reads ETGVTQSPTHLIKTRGQQVTLRCSSQSGHNTVSWYQQALGQGPQFIFQYYREEENGRGNFPPRFSGLQFPNYSSELNVNALELDDSALYLCASRLTSGSYNEQFFGPGTRLTVL.

This sequence joins TRBV11-2 and TRBJ1-1, with 7 bases matching TRBD1. Losses at the gene ends were 2 bases for V and 5 bases for J; bases not matched to a gene: 11. CDR3 length: 16 amino acids. Germline V gene data show CDR1 as SGHAT and CDR2 as FQNNGV. The CDR3 is CASSLTPDRVRTEAFF. DNA for the CDR3: TGTGCCAGCAGCTTAACCCCTGACAGGGTGAGGACTGAAGCTTTCTTT.

Points on this clone: The sample carries other DNA sequences with the same CDR3. The chain has TRBV5-1 and TRBJ2-5, with a possible D match to TRBD1 (5 bases). This CDR3 spans 14 amino acids. CDR1 and CDR2 (germline): SGHRS, YFSETQ. Trimming cost V 0 bases and J 2 bases, with 8 bases left between them. CDR3 amino acids: CASSLGQTQETQYF. Here the CDR3 DNA reads TGCGCCAGCAGCTTGGGACAGACACAAGAGACCCAGTACTTC. The full variable domain, in which reference TRBV5-1 and TRBJ2-5 provide the parts outside the CDR3, is KAGVTQTPRYLIKTRGQQVTLSCSPISGHRSVSWYQQTPGQGLQFLFEYFSETQRNKGNFPGRFSGRQFSNSRSEMNVSTLELGDSALYLCASSLGQTQETQYFGPGTRLLVL.

The genes are TRBV7-9 and TRBJ2-1, with a possible D match to TRBD1 (5 bases). There are 15 residues in the CDR3. V dropped 1 base and J dropped 4 bases, with 11 bases sitting between them. CDR1 and CDR2 from the germline V gene are SEHNR and FQNEAQ (reference sequence). CDR3 sequence reads: CASSLGGAKYNEQFF. CDR3 coding DNA: TGTGCCAGCAGCTTAGGGGGCGCGAAGTACAATGAGCAGTTCTTC. Full variable domain (rest looked up from reference TRBV7-9 and TRBJ2-1): DTGVSQNPRHKITKRGQNVTFRCDPISEHNRLYWYRQTLGQGPEFLTYFQNEAQLEKSRLLSDRFSAERPKGSFSTLEIQRTEQGDSAMYLCASSLGGAKYNEQFFGPGTRLTVL.

This clone showed up just a few times. This sequence joins TRBV16 and TRBJ2-3, with D hard to call. Trimming shortened V by 0 bases and J by 6 bases, and 10 bases separated the two germline ends. The CDR3 covers 14 residues. Germline loops: CDR1 KGHSY, CDR2 FQNENV. DNA for the CDR3: TGTGCCAGCAGCCAATCTGGGCCTCCCGATACGCAGTATTTT. This translates into CASSQSGPPDTQYF.

V usage is TRBV7-3 and J usage is TRBJ2-2; 11 nucleotides align to TRBD2. The CDR3 totals 18 residues. The junction had 10 bases not matched to a gene; V was cut back by 4 bases and J by 3 bases. Germline V lookup: CDR1 SGHTA, CDR2 FQGTGA. This CDR3 reads CASSSREAGLADTGELFF. The DNA for the CDR3 is TGTGCCAGCAGCTCCCGGGAAGCGGGACTAGCGGACACCGGGGAGCTGTTTTTT. The variable domain in full, completed from reference TRBV7-3 and TRBJ2-2, reads GAGVSQTPSNKVTEKGKYVELRCDPISGHTALYWYRQSLGQGPEFLIYFQGTGAADDSGLPNDRFFAVRPEGSVSTLKIQRTERGDSAVYLCASSSREAGLADTGELFFGEGSRLTVL.

The CDR3 here is CASSLAGGGSYNEQFF. In DNA form, the CDR3 reads TGTGCCAGCAGCTTAGCCGGGGGGGGATCCTACAATGAGCAGTTCTTC. The J gene is TRBJ2-1, the V gene TRBV7-2; 8 nucleotides match TRBD2. Germline CDR1 is SGHTA and CDR2 is FQGNSA. J gave up 1 base and V 0 bases, and 2 bases lay outside the gene matches. CDR3 length: 16 amino acids.

The CDR3 region is CASSFGGTGPRETQYF. The CDR3 nucleotides are TGTGCCAGCAGCTTCGGAGGGACAGGGCCCCGAGAGACCCAGTACTTC. The chain recombines TRBV9 with TRBJ2-5; the match to TRBD1 covers 9 bases. The trim removed 4 bases at V and 4 bases at J, leaving 11 bases unmatched. This CDR3 comprises 16 residues. Germline CDR1 is SGDLS and CDR2 is YYNGEE.

The chain couples TRBV11-2 to TRBJ2-6, with D perhaps TRBD2 (5 bases). This CDR3 spans 15 amino acids. CDR1 and CDR2 from the germline V gene are SGHAT and FQNNGV. V was pared by 4 bases and J by 0 bases, with 7 bases between. The CDR3: CASSSDYSGANVLTF. In nucleotides, the CDR3 is TGTGCCAGCAGCTCTGACTACTCTGGGGCCAACGTCCTGACTTTC.

The rearrangement joins TRBV7-2 to TRBJ2-2; the D gene is possibly TRBD1 (5 bases). The CDR3 totals 14 residues. Germline lookup yields CDR1 SGHTA and CDR2 FQGNSA. V was trimmed by 0 bases and J by 5 bases, leaving 7 bases between them. CDR3 in DNA: TGTGCCAGCAGCTTAGCCCACAGGACCGGGGAGCTGTTTTTT. Translated, it gives CASSLAHRTGELFF.

This sequence joins TRBV30 and TRBJ1-1; 8 positions match TRBD1. This CDR3 has 15 amino acids. The V gene end was trimmed by 5 bases and the J gene end by 5 bases; junction bases not matched to a gene: 13. CDR1 and CDR2 (germline): GTSNPN, SVGIG (reference sequence). The CDR3 sequence: CAWSVQQGAYTEAFF. The CDR3 DNA reads as TGTGCCTGGTCAGTACAGCAGGGGGCGTATACTGAAGCTTTCTTT.

This sequence joins TRBV7-2 and TRBJ2-4; a weak D match, TRBD1 (6 bases). V was clipped by 1 base and J by 7 bases, with 14 bases between them. Germline assignment: CDR1 SGHTA and CDR2 FQGNSA. The CDR3 consists of 15 residues. CDR3 nucleotides: TGTGCCAGCAGCTTAGATCAGGGGCTCACGAACATTCAGTACTTC. It encodes CASSLDQGLTNIQYF. Complete variable domain (other parts from reference TRBV7-2 and TRBJ2-4): GAGVSQSPSNKVTEKGKDVELRCDPISGHTALYWYRQSLGQGLEFLIYFQGNSAPDKSGLPSDRFSAERTGGSVSTLTIQRTQQEDSAVYLCASSLDQGLTNIQYFGAGTRLSVL.

This clone was detected once. The chain links TRBV9 to TRBJ1-1; the match to TRBD1 covers 10 bases. Germline V gene sequence: CDR1 SGDLS, CDR2 YYNGEE. The CDR3 covers 15 residues. J was trimmed by 4 bases and V by 2 bases; bases with no gene match: 5. The CDR3 bases are TGTGCCAGCAGCGTGACAGGGGGCCGAGGCACTGAAGCTTTCTTT. Protein product: CASSVTGGRGTEAFF.

The chain has TRBV7-8 and TRBJ1-6; TRBD1 agrees at 7 bases. Germline lookup yields CDR1 SGHVS and CDR2 FQNEAQ. The CDR3 has 19 residues. Unmatched junction bases numbered 14, after V lost 6 bases and J lost 0 bases. The CDR3 spells CASSHWVMRDSSYNSPLHF. In DNA, the CDR3 is TGTGCCAGCAGTCACTGGGTGATGAGGGACAGCTCCTATAATTCACCCCTCCACTTT.

This clone appeared once. This sequence joins TRBV10-3 and TRBJ1-4, with D perhaps TRBD1 (6 bases). Germline V CDR1 and CDR2: ENHRY, SYGVKD. V was shortened by 11 bases and J by 4 bases, with 14 bases between the two germline ends. This CDR3 has 13 residues. CDR3 amino acids: CALLQGDNEKLFF. DNA of the CDR3: TGTGCCCTACTACAGGGAGATAATGAAAAACTGTTTTTT.

The chain combines TRBV6-5 with TRBJ2-2; 7 nucleotides line up with TRBD1. This CDR3 contains 14 residues. The J segment lost 4 bases and the V segment lost 4 bases, leaving 3 bases of the junction unmatched. Germline V gives CDR1 MNHEY, CDR2 SVGAGI. CDR3 protein: CASSLGTATGELFF. As DNA, the CDR3 is TGTGCCAGCAGTTTAGGGACAGCCACCGGGGAGCTGTTTTTT.

This clone was recorded only once. This rearrangement joins TRBV5-1 to TRBJ2-1, with TRBD2 matching over 9 bases. The germline V gene has CDR1 SGHRS and CDR2 YFSETQ. CDR3 length: 16 residues. V was clipped by 0 bases and J by 7 bases; unmatched bases: 8. CDR3: CASSLARGGARNEQFF. The CDR3 DNA is TGCGCCAGCAGCTTGGCTCGCGGGGGGGCGAGGAATGAGCAGTTCTTC.

The chain is built from TRBV5-5 and TRBJ1-6, with TRBD1 identical over 7 bases. The junction had 5 bases not matched to a gene; V was cut back by 0 bases and J by 8 bases. The CDR3 sequence is 15 residues long. Germline assignment: CDR1 SGHKS and CDR2 YYEKEE (reference sequence). The CDR3 sequence: CASSLAQGLDSPLHF. For the CDR3, the DNA is TGTGCCAGCAGCTTGGCACAGGGGTTGGATTCACCCCTCCACTTT. The full variable domain, rest sourced from reference TRBV5-5 and TRBJ1-6, is DAGVTQSPTHLIKTRGQQVTLRCSPISGHKSVSWYQQVLGQGPQFIFQYYEKEERGRGNFPDRFSARQFPNYSSELNVNALLLGDSALYLCASSLAQGLDSPLHFGNGTRLTVT.

This sequence joins TRBV5-4 and TRBJ2-3; no clear D gene. Germline values: CDR1 SGHNT, CDR2 YYREEE (reference sequence). The CDR3 has 14 residues. V was trimmed by 3 bases and J by 4 bases, leaving 12 bases between them. In nucleotides, the CDR3 is TGTGCCAGCAGCTCGGATCTAGTGTCAGATACGCAGTATTTT. Encoded protein: CASSSDLVSDTQYF. Full variable domain (rest looked up from reference TRBV5-4 and TRBJ2-3): ETGVTQSPTHLIKTRGQQVTLRCSSQSGHNTVSWYQQALGQGPQFIFQYYREEENGRGNFPPRFSGLQFPNYSSELNVNALELDDSALYLCASSSDLVSDTQYFGPGTRLTVL.